This TCR beta chain was found in a study of blood T cells in healthy people across ages. Study-level findings and limits: In the absence of known donor CMV status, changes in expanded clonotypes were possibly confounded.

This clonotype was seen a handful of times. What it recognizes is unknown. The CDR3 runs 14 residues. Germline values: CDR1 DFQATT, CDR2 SNEGSKA (reference sequence). V shed 3 bases and J 7 bases; nucleotides not matched to a gene: 9. Then a second PCR, running roughly 6 to 12 cycles, was carried out with a sample-barcoded 5' primer and a J-beta primer mix. TCRdb re-derived calls from the 5' RACE reads in MiXCR, one entry per CDR3 protein. The table lists under 2 million distinct CDR3 sequences, almost 35% of them singletons, with about 11% in the top ten. The sample taken for sequencing was blood. V gene TRBV20-1 combines with J gene TRBJ2-7; 10 bases map to TRBD2. This receptor was taken from a woman in her 30s in good health. The CDR3 DNA reads as TGCAGTGCTAGCCTGGCTAGCGGGGGACTAGAGCAGTACTTC. Its translation: CSASLASGGLEQYF.